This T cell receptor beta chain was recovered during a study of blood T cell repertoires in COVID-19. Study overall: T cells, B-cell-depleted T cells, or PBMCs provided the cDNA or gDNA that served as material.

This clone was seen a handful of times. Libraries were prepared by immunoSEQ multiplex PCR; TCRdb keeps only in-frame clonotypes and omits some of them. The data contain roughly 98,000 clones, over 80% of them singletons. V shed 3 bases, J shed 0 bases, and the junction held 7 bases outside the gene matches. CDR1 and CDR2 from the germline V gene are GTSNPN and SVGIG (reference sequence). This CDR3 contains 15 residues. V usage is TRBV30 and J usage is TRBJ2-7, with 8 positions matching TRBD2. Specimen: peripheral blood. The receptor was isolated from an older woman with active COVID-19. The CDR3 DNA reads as TGTGCCTGGAGGAAGGGACTAGGTAGCTCCTACGAGCAGTACTTC. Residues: CAWRKGLGSSYEQYF.